This is a list of T cell receptor beta chains from one sample in a study of T cells in Graves' hyperthyroidism and ophthalmopathy. MiXCR, applied by TCRdb to the multiplex PCR reads, yields one record per CDR3 protein. The table has fewer than 600,000 distinct CDR3 sequences, 14% seen once. Sequencing was done on a sample of blood. These TCRs come from a woman between 40 and 50 years old with Graves' hyperthyroidism. The conserved cysteine and the conserved F or W are not part of the CDR3 here. The order of the fields is clone size, V gene, CDR3 protein. A row's size may be missing; if present it is once, few, many or a size class.

NA,TRBV29-1,SVVEDGTYEQY
NA,TRBV28,ASSKLRGPDEKLF
many,TRBV5-1,ASSPWGTDGYT
many,TRBV6-1,ASSYSVADTQY
NA,TRBV27,ASSSPLAARETQY
many,TRBV7-9,ASSLPPGTQLVATQY
NA,TRBV29-1,SVRLGSSYEQY
few,TRBV9,ASSVRGGAGGELF
NA,TRBV19,ASRPREGVYEQY
NA,TRBV10-3,AIRSTGLNTEAF
many,TRBV2,ASIINSLGSVVRTDTQY
NA,TRBV7-2,ASSLDPGLAGNEQF
few,TRBV7-6,ASSLLSSGNTTY
many,TRBV28,ASSFTGQGAPGANVLT
NA,TRBV12-3/TRBV12-4,ASSRPALDIAGNNEQF
many,TRBV2,ASMGEVIANTEAF
many,TRBV9,ASQREGLTDTQY
few,TRBV20-1,SARGDVHEQF
few,TRBV4-2,ASSQGGMGNTEAF
NA,TRBV27,ASSLIGDRATDTQY
many,TRBV28,ASSSKPINYGYT
NA,TRBV5-1,ASRTSGSNTGELF
NA,TRBV7-9,ASSLAVAYQETQY
NA,TRBV29-1,SVEQGRGDTQY
many,TRBV2,ASSETRQREWDEQF
many,TRBV7-2,ASSWRDSIFEKLF
NA,TRBV29-1,SVDSGAPYEQY
many,TRBV20-1,SASGGLADNEQF
few,TRBV5-4,ASSPGGLGTQY
few,TRBV6-1,ASSEGRQGHRGELF
many,TRBV18,ASSPRSGELF
many,TRBV20-1,SARDWDRGFQPQH
many,TRBV28,ASLPGDSDVDEQF
NA,TRBV2,ASAGLAGVSEQF
many,TRBV27,ASSYRQAASYEQY
NA,TRBV11-2,ASSLEGVGELF
NA,TRBV30,AWSQGAGPSYEQY
NA,TRBV7-9,ASSSRLYGYT
few,TRBV28,ASSLRAGGLAEQF
NA,TRBV28,ASSSPGSGQETQY
many,TRBV12-3/TRBV12-4,ASNQGAATNEKLF